The sequence of this T cell receptor (beta chain) was determined in a study of T-cell reconstitution after alpha-beta-depleted transplantation in children. This clonotype appeared a few times. Unique molecular identifiers were built into the TCRbeta library. TCRdb re-called the PCR reads with MiXCR, one entry per CDR3 protein. The data contain 450,000 to 600,000 distinct CDR3 sequences, 32% of them singletons. The CDR3 runs 15 residues. Germline values: CDR1 DFQATT, CDR2 SNEGSKA (reference sequence). Losses at the gene ends were 0 bases for V and 2 bases for J; bases not matched to a gene: 7. This rearrangement joins TRBV20-1 to TRBJ2-7; TRBD1 aligns across 7 bases. Sequencing used PBMCs from the stem cell graft donor, obtained from the stem cell graft. The receptor comes from a human donor who donated a stem cell graft to a child with aplastic anemia. CDR3 loop: CSARDRDSLTYEQYV. In DNA form, the CDR3 reads TGCAGTGCTAGAGATAGGGACAGCTTAACCTACGAGCAGTACGTC.